The 15 T cell receptor beta chains listed next were all sequenced from one sample in a study of blood T cell repertoires in COVID-19. Data came from immunoSEQ multiplex PCR; TCRdb stores just in-frame clones and leaves some out. This sample has around 100,000 clones, with approximately 85% found just once. Sequencing was done on a sample of peripheral blood. These TCRs come from an older man with acute or convalescent COVID-19.

This clone showed up just once. The V call is TRBV7-8, the J call TRBJ1-2; no clear D. With 5 bases removed from V and 5 bases from J, the gap between germline ends came to 15 bases. There are 14 residues in the CDR3. CDR1 and CDR2 (germline): SGHVS, FQNEAQ. DNA for the CDR3: TGTGCCAGCAGCCCAAGAGGAATCGTGTATGGCTACACCTTC. Amino acid sequence: CASSPRGIVYGYTF.

This rearrangement joins TRBV6-1 to TRBJ1-2; 8 bases match TRBD1. Germline CDR1 and CDR2: MNHNS and SASEGT. There are 16 residues in the CDR3. J was trimmed by 0 bases and V by 1 base; bases with no gene match: 4. The CDR3 loop is CASSEVGTGTNYGYTF. The CDR3 nucleotides are TGTGCCAGCAGTGAAGTGGGGACAGGTACTAACTATGGCTACACCTTC.

Remarks on this clone: Germline and junction disagree at one end, which may indicate a read error. The J gene is TRBJ1-1, the V gene TRBV19; TRBD1 is a possible D gene (6 bases). Germline CDR1 reads LNHDA; CDR2 reads SQIVND (reference sequence). The CDR3 loop spans 15 amino acids. CDR3 nucleotide sequence: TGTGCCAGTAGTATAACAGGGACGGGGAACGCTGAAGCTTTCTTT. Translated: CASSITGTGNAEAFF.

This clone was seen just once. The V and J genes are TRBV5-4 and TRBJ2-2; D unclear. The CDR3 sequence is 14 residues long. CDR1 is SGHNT and CDR2 is YYREEE in the germline V gene (reference sequence). The V and J ends lost 0 bases and 1 base respectively, with 4 bases between them. The CDR3 bases are TGTGCCAGCAGCTTGGCACAGAACACCGGGGAGCTGTTTTTT. As protein: CASSLAQNTGELFF. The full variable domain, completed using reference TRBV5-4 and TRBJ2-2, is ETGVTQSPTHLIKTRGQQVTLRCSSQSGHNTVSWYQQALGQGPQFIFQYYREEENGRGNFPPRFSGLQFPNYSSELNVNALELDDSALYLCASSLAQNTGELFFGEGSRLTVL.

This clone was seen once. The gene calls are TRBV5-1 and TRBJ2-7; 9 bases fit TRBD1. From germline, CDR1 is SGHRS and CDR2 YFSETQ. V lost 3 bases to trimming and J lost 4 bases; unmatched junction nucleotides: 11. CDR3 length equals 16 residues. For the CDR3, the DNA is TGCGCCAGCAGCTACGACCCGGGACAGGGCTCGTACGAGCAGTACTTC. Protein: CASSYDPGQGSYEQYF.

This clone came up a few times. The J gene is TRBJ1-4, the V gene TRBV13; possibly TRBD1 for D (6 bases). This CDR3 comprises 17 residues. Trimming shortened V by 5 bases and J by 7 bases, and 23 bases separated the two germline ends. Per the germline V gene, CDR1 is PRHDT and CDR2 is FYEKMQ (reference sequence). The CDR3: CASSRGTLQGASEKLFF. DNA of the CDR3: TGTGCCAGCAGCAGAGGGACGCTACAGGGAGCCAGTGAAAAACTGTTTTTT.

The chain employs TRBV2 and TRBJ2-6; D is ambiguous. The V gene lost 7 bases and the J gene lost 2 bases, with 9 bases spanning the gap. Germline V gene lookup returns CDR1 SNHLY and CDR2 FYNNEI. This CDR3 contains 14 residues. CDR3 region: CASTNRAGANVLTF. The CDR3 coding sequence is TGTGCCAGCACCAACAGAGCTGGGGCCAACGTCCTGACTTTC. Supplemented by reference TRBV2 and TRBJ2-6, the full variable domain reads EPEVTQTPSHQVTQMGQEVILRCVPISNHLYFYWYRQILGQKVEFLVSFYNNEISEKSEIFDDQFSVERPDGSNFTLKIRSTKLEDSAMYFCASTNRAGANVLTFGAGSRLTVL.

This rearrangement joins TRBV6-5 to TRBJ1-5, with D possibly TRBD1 on 5 matching bases. From germline, CDR1 is MNHEY and CDR2 SVGAGI. This CDR3 is 15 amino acids long. V was clipped by 5 bases and J by 0 bases, with 11 bases between them. CDR3: CASSPTVYSNQPQHF. CDR3 nucleotides: TGTGCCAGCAGTCCGACAGTGTATAGCAATCAGCCCCAGCATTTT.

The chain's CDR3 is CASSLNLRGGGTEAFF. As DNA, the CDR3 is TGCGCCAGCAGCTTGAATCTACGAGGGGGTGGCACTGAAGCTTTCTTT. The chain employs TRBV5-1 and TRBJ1-1; D might be TRBD1 (6 bases). Germline V gives CDR1 SGHRS, CDR2 YFSETQ. V lost 1 base to trimming and J lost 4 bases, with 17 bases between them. This CDR3 has 16 amino acids.

The chain couples TRBV4-1 to TRBJ1-3, with D possibly matching TRBD1 (6 bases). CDR3 length: 16 amino acids. Trimming took 4 bases from V and 1 from J, leaving 14 bases between them. Germline CDR1 and CDR2: MGHRA and YSYEKL. The CDR3, as DNA: TGCGCCAGCAGCCCTGGGGACACCAGATCTGGAAACACCATATATTTT. Amino acids: CASSPGDTRSGNTIYF.

The chain employs TRBV9 and TRBJ2-2; D might be TRBD1 (6 bases). V was trimmed by 2 bases and J by 1 base, leaving 6 bases between them. Per germline, CDR1 SGDLS and CDR2 YYNGEE. The CDR3 contains 14 residues. The CDR3 spells CASSVRGNTGELFF. DNA for the CDR3: TGTGCCAGCAGCGTCAGGGGGAACACCGGGGAGCTGTTTTTT.

This clone came up once. V is TRBV5-1 and J is TRBJ1-5; possibly TRBD1 for D (5 bases). This CDR3 has 13 amino acids. Per the germline V gene, CDR1 is SGHRS and CDR2 is YFSETQ. Trimming took 0 bases from V and 7 from J, leaving 8 bases between them. For the CDR3, the DNA is TGCGCCAGCAGCTTGGAGGGGATGCAGCCCCAGCATTTT. Protein sequence: CASSLEGMQPQHF.

V and J are TRBV5-4 and TRBJ2-7; the match to TRBD1 covers 8 bases. V was pared by 2 bases and J by 6 bases, with 1 base of the junction left unmatched. This CDR3 contains 12 residues. CDR1 is SGHNT and CDR2 is YYREEE in the germline V gene (reference sequence). This CDR3 is CASSFDRGEQYF. CDR3 sequence (DNA): TGTGCCAGCAGCTTCGACAGGGGCGAGCAGTACTTC.

The chain links TRBV20-1 to TRBJ2-7; D remains unclear. V was shortened by 3 bases and J by 4 bases, with 7 bases between the two germline ends. CDR1 is DFQATT and CDR2 is SNEGSKA in the germline V gene (reference sequence). The CDR3 consists of 11 residues. The CDR3 loop is CSASVAYEQYF. The CDR3 coding sequence is TGCAGTGCTAGCGTGGCTTACGAGCAGTACTTC.

The V and J genes are TRBV19 and TRBJ2-5; D not resolved. The CDR3 is made up of 16 amino acids. V was shortened by 1 base and J by 2 bases, with 14 bases between the two germline ends. Germline CDR1 LNHDA, CDR2 SQIVND (reference sequence). The chain's CDR3 is CASSIGVSGEQETQYF. The CDR3 bases are TGTGCCAGTAGTATAGGAGTGTCAGGCGAGCAAGAGACCCAGTACTTC.